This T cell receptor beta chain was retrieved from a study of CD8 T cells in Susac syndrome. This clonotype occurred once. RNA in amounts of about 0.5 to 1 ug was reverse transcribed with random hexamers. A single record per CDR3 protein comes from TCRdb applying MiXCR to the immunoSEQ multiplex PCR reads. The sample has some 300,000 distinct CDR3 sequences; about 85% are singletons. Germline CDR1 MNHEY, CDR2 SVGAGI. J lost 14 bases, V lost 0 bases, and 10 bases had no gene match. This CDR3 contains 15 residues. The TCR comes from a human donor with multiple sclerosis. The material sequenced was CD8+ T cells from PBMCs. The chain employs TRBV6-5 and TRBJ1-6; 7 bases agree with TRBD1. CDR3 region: CASSYSVGDRVTLHF. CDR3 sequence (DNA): TGTGCCAGCAGTTACTCCGTCGGCGACAGGGTAACCCTCCACTTT.